What follows are 31 T cell receptor beta chains derived from one specimen sequenced in a study of graft-versus-host responses after intestinal transplantation. Libraries were prepared by immunoSEQ multiplex PCR; TCRdb keeps only in-frame clonotypes and omits some of them. The sample has 45,000 to 50,000 clones, 90% to 95% seen once. The sample consisted of PBMCs, taken 750 to 800 days after a first intestinal transplant, on the day of a second. All receptors derive from a human patient who received an intestinal transplant, so some T cells may come from the graft donor.

The J gene is TRBJ1-2, the V gene TRBV5-6; D is ambiguous. This CDR3 is built from 11 residues. Trimming left V 2 bases short and J 8 bases short, with 7 bases between. Germline V gene sequence: CDR1 SGHDT, CDR2 YYEEEE. CDR3 in amino acids: CASSLRGGYTF. The CDR3 nucleotides are TGTGCCAGCAGCTTAAGAGGGGGCTACACCTTC.

The chain uses TRBV20-1 and TRBJ2-3, with D unclear. Trimming stripped 2 bases from V and 13 bases from J, with 13 bases between. The CDR3 is 11 amino acids. The germline CDR1 and CDR2 sequences are DFQATT and SNEGSKA (reference sequence). The DNA of the CDR3 is TGCAGTGCTAGAAGTGGCCCCACGGAGTATTTT. It encodes CSARSGPTEYF.

The rearrangement joins TRBV7-8 to TRBJ2-7, with unresolved D. Germline values: CDR1 SGHVS, CDR2 FQNEAQ. V lost 5 bases and J 3 bases, leaving 17 bases between the germline ends. This CDR3 has 15 amino acids. The CDR3 reads CASSPSRGWVYEQYF. The DNA of the CDR3 is TGTGCCAGCAGCCCCTCTCGTGGGTGGGTCTACGAGCAGTACTTC.

The rearrangement joins TRBV6-5 to TRBJ1-3; no clear D. The germline gives CDR1 MNHEY, CDR2 SVGAGI. V lost 5 bases and J lost 4, with 6 bases in between. This CDR3 region has 12 residues. CDR3 in DNA: TGTGCCAGCAGTGTAAAAGGAAACACCATATATTTT. It encodes CASSVKGNTIYF.

The V gene is TRBV11-2, the J gene TRBJ1-1; D gene ambiguous. The germline V gene encodes CDR1 SGHAT and CDR2 FQNNGV. With 5 bases removed from V and 1 base from J, the gap between germline ends came to 14 bases. This CDR3 has 15 amino acids. CDR3 sequence: CASSAGRTSNTEAFF. In DNA, the CDR3 is TGTGCCAGCAGCGCGGGCCGCACCTCGAACACTGAAGCTTTCTTT.

V gene TRBV6-6 combines with J gene TRBJ2-7; a possible D gene is TRBD1 (5 bases). The CDR3 length is 13 residues. Trimming cost V 2 bases and J 0 bases, with 5 bases left between them. Looked up from germline, CDR1 is MNHNY and CDR2 is SVGAGI (reference sequence). This CDR3 is CASSYRGSYEQYF. The CDR3 DNA is TGTGCCAGCAGTTACAGGGGCTCCTACGAGCAGTACTTC.

This clone was seen a few times. The chain links TRBV6-1 to TRBJ2-5; no clear D gene. The V and J ends lost 1 base and 5 bases respectively, with 14 bases between them. This CDR3 comprises 15 residues. Germline lookup yields CDR1 MNHNS and CDR2 SASEGT. CDR3 nucleotide sequence: TGTGCCAGCAGTGAAGTCGTCTGGATCCGGGAGACCCAGTACTTC. Protein sequence: CASSEVVWIRETQYF.

The chain is built from TRBV6-1 and TRBJ1-4, with 7 nucleotides matching TRBD1. In germline, CDR1 is MNHNS, CDR2 SASEGT. The CDR3 contains 14 residues. The trim removed 4 bases at V and 7 bases at J, leaving 6 bases unmatched. The CDR3 DNA is TGTGCCAGCAGTGGGGACAGCGAGGTTGAAAAACTGTTTTTT. Translating it yields CASSGDSEVEKLFF.

J is TRBJ1-6 and V is TRBV9; D is undetermined. Germline V CDR1 and CDR2: SGDLS, YYNGEE. Trimming left V 0 bases short and J 8 bases short, with 6 bases between. CDR3 size: 13 residues. The CDR3 sequence is CASSVGMDSPLHF. For the CDR3, the DNA is TGTGCCAGCAGCGTAGGGATGGATTCACCCCTCCACTTT.

The chain joins TRBV5-1 to TRBJ2-1; 7 nucleotides agree with TRBD2. CDR1 and CDR2 (germline): SGHRS, YFSETQ. Losses at the gene ends were 0 bases for V and 1 base for J; bases not matched to a gene: 4. The CDR3 is 16 amino acids. As DNA, the CDR3 is TGCGCCAGCAGCTTGGCTAGCGGAGGATCCTACAATGAGCAGTTCTTC. The encoded protein is CASSLASGGSYNEQFF. Based on the CDR3 plus reference TRBV5-1 and TRBJ2-1, the full variable domain is KAGVTQTPRYLIKTRGQQVTLSCSPISGHRSVSWYQQTPGQGLQFLFEYFSETQRNKGNFPGRFSGRQFSNSRSEMNVSTLELGDSALYLCASSLASGGSYNEQFFGPGTRLTVL.

J is TRBJ2-1 and V is TRBV5-1; D remains ambiguous. V was pared by 0 bases and J by 3 bases, with 7 bases between. Germline lookup yields CDR1 SGHRS and CDR2 YFSETQ. The CDR3 is made up of 14 amino acids. The CDR3 sequence is CASSLANFYNEQFF. CDR3 DNA sequence: TGCGCCAGCAGCTTGGCCAACTTCTACAATGAGCAGTTCTTC.

The chain uses TRBV30 and TRBJ2-3; weak D call: TRBD2 (6 bases). The V gene's germline CDR1 is GTSNPN and CDR2 SVGIG (reference sequence). The CDR3 totals 15 residues. Trimming cost V 5 bases and J 2 bases, with 17 bases left between them. DNA for the CDR3: TGTGCCTGGGCACCGGGGAGGAGGGACACAGATACGCAGTATTTT. Encoded protein: CAWAPGRRDTDTQYF. The entire variable domain, with the rest obtained from reference TRBV30 and TRBJ2-3, is as follows: SQTIHQWPATLVQPVGSPLSLECTVEGTSNPNLYWYRQAAGRGLQLLFYSVGIGQISSEVPQNLSASRPQDRQFILSSKKLLLSDSGFYLCAWAPGRRDTDTQYFGPGTRLTVL.

DNA of the CDR3: TGTGCCAGCAGTTACGTGGGGGCGCAGGGCACTGAAGCTTTCTTT. It codes for CASSYVGAQGTEAFF. The gene calls are TRBV6-6 and TRBJ1-1; TRBD1 is a possible D gene (6 bases). Germline CDR1 and CDR2: MNHNY and SVGAGI (reference sequence). CDR3 length equals 15 residues. Trimming took 2 bases from V and 4 from J, leaving 14 bases between them.

The V and J genes are TRBV7-3 and TRBJ2-2, with 8 bases lining up with TRBD1. Trimming removed 4 bases from V and 6 bases from J; junction bases left unmatched: 10. Germline V gene data show CDR1 as SGHTA and CDR2 as FQGTGA. CDR3 length: 16 amino acids. The CDR3 reads CASSYQTGAGPGELFF. The CDR3 coding sequence is TGTGCCAGCAGCTATCAGACAGGGGCCGGACCCGGGGAGCTGTTTTTT.

This rearrangement joins TRBV29-1 to TRBJ1-5; maybe TRBD1 (6 bases). This CDR3 spans 14 amino acids. Per the germline V gene, CDR1 is SQVTM and CDR2 is ANQGSEA. The V end lost 4 bases, the J end lost 5 bases, and 15 bases lay between the germline ends. The CDR3: CSVVGQGKDQPQHF. The DNA of the CDR3 is TGCAGCGTTGTCGGGCAGGGGAAGGATCAGCCCCAGCATTTT.

The rearrangement joins TRBV6-6 to TRBJ2-7; D possibly corresponds to TRBD1 (6 bases). The germline CDR1 and CDR2 sequences are MNHNY and SVGAGI (reference sequence). V lost 2 bases to trimming and J lost 6 bases, with 17 bases between them. The CDR3 loop spans 15 amino acids. CDR3 sequence reads: CASSYQDVTGSEQYF. The CDR3 region has the DNA TGTGCCAGCAGTTACCAAGATGTGACAGGTTCCGAGCAGTACTTC.

This clone was seen just once. The chain employs TRBV6-5 and TRBJ2-7, with TRBD1 matching over 7 bases. The germline CDR1 and CDR2 sequences are MNHEY and SVGAGI. Trimming at V came to 6 bases and at J to 4 bases, leaving 6 bases not matched to a gene. The CDR3 length is 13 residues. The CDR3 sequence is CASRQGQSYEQYF. The DNA for the CDR3 is TGTGCCAGCAGACAGGGGCAGTCTTACGAGCAGTACTTC.

This chain's CDR3 is CASSAGGRNTDTQYF. DNA for the CDR3: TGTGCCAGCAGCGCGGGAGGCCGAAACACAGATACGCAGTATTTT. The chain combines TRBV9 with TRBJ2-3, with 7 nucleotides matching TRBD2. This CDR3 has 15 amino acids. Germline loops: CDR1 SGDLS, CDR2 YYNGEE. Trimming at V came to 3 bases and at J to 2 bases, leaving 6 bases not matched to a gene.

In this sample, this clone turned up once. This CDR3 is CASSLRPAGSTDTQYF. The CDR3 coding sequence is TGTGCCAGCAGCTTAAGGCCAGCAGGAAGCACAGATACGCAGTATTTT. V is TRBV7-3 and J is TRBJ2-3; D remains unclear. This CDR3 has 16 residues. Germline-derived CDR1 and CDR2 are SGHTA and FQGTGA. With 1 base removed from V and 0 bases from J, the gap between germline ends came to 11 bases.

This clone showed up just once. V is TRBV7-2 and J is TRBJ2-1, with 16 nucleotides matching TRBD2. CDR3 length: 17 residues. V lost 3 bases and J lost 8; bases outside the gene matches: 7. CDR1 and CDR2 (germline): SGHTA, FQGNSA. The CDR3 DNA reads TGTGCCAGCAGCTTTCCCGGGACTAGCGGGAGGGTGGATGAGCAGTTCTTC. Translating gives CASSFPGTSGRVDEQFF.

The chain joins TRBV7-6 to TRBJ2-7; no clear D gene. The CDR3 runs to 11 residues. In germline, CDR1 is SGHVS, CDR2 FNYEAQ. V shed 5 bases and J shed 3 bases, with 5 bases lying between them. As DNA, the CDR3 is TGTGCCAGCAGCACGAACTACGAGCAGTACTTC. This encodes CASSTNYEQYF.

This clone was seen once. CDR3 protein: CASRRDITEAFF. In nucleotides, the CDR3 is TGTGCCAGCAGAAGGGATATCACTGAAGCTTTCTTT. V is TRBV6-5 and J is TRBJ1-1; unclear D gene. V gave up 6 bases and J gave up 4 bases, with 9 bases separating them. CDR3 size: 12 residues. Germline CDR1 MNHEY, CDR2 SVGAGI.

This chain connects TRBV5-1 to TRBJ2-7, with TRBD1 as a possible D gene (6 bases). CDR3 length equals 15 residues. Trimming pared 4 bases from V and 7 bases from J, leaving 21 bases between. Germline V CDR1 and CDR2: SGHRS, YFSETQ. CDR3 coding DNA: TGCGCCAGCAGCGTCGACAGGCCCAAAGGGAGAGAGCAGTACTTC. The encoded protein is CASSVDRPKGREQYF. Based on the CDR3 plus reference TRBV5-1 and TRBJ2-7, the full variable domain is KAGVTQTPRYLIKTRGQQVTLSCSPISGHRSVSWYQQTPGQGLQFLFEYFSETQRNKGNFPGRFSGRQFSNSRSEMNVSTLELGDSALYLCASSVDRPKGREQYFGPGTRLTVT.

The J gene is TRBJ1-1, the V gene TRBV6-5, with D possibly being TRBD1 (5 bases). The ends were cut back, 2 bases at V and 6 bases at J, with 13 bases in the middle. The length of the CDR3 is 14 residues. The germline V gene has CDR1 MNHEY and CDR2 SVGAGI. This chain's CDR3 is CASSYTRGSAEAFF. CDR3 sequence (DNA): TGTGCCAGCAGTTACACTAGGGGATCGGCTGAAGCTTTCTTT.

V gene TRBV13 combines with J gene TRBJ2-2, with D unclear. V lost 3 bases to trimming and J lost 12 bases, with 11 bases between them. The germline gives CDR1 PRHDT, CDR2 FYEKMQ (reference sequence). The CDR3 has 12 amino acids. CDR3 nucleotide sequence: TGTGCCAGCAGCTTCGGCGTTAGTCAGCTGTTTTTT. Protein: CASSFGVSQLFF.

The chain employs TRBV9 and TRBJ1-1; no firm D call. CDR1 is SGDLS and CDR2 is YYNGEE in the germline V gene. V was clipped by 0 bases and J by 2 bases, with 5 bases between them. CDR3 length: 13 residues. The CDR3 bases are TGTGCCAGCAGCGTAGGGAGTAACACTGAAGCTTTCTTT. Translation: CASSVGSNTEAFF.

The rearrangement links TRBV19 to TRBJ2-1; D is possibly TRBD2 (6 bases). Per germline, CDR1 LNHDA and CDR2 SQIVND (reference sequence). This CDR3 spans 11 amino acids. The CDR3: CVSGLPNEQFF. The CDR3 nucleotides are TGTGTCAGCGGACTACCTAATGAGCAGTTCTTC.

The chain is built from TRBV30 and TRBJ1-4; possible D gene TRBD1, 6 bases. CDR3 length equals 13 residues. The germline V gene encodes CDR1 GTSNPN and CDR2 SVGIG (reference sequence). Trimming took off 0 bases at V and 12 bases at J, with 14 bases between the two ends. CDR3 sequence reads: CAWSVVTGRELFF. The CDR3 DNA reads TGTGCCTGGAGTGTCGTCACAGGGAGGGAACTGTTTTTT.

This chain joins TRBV7-9 and TRBJ2-7, with D perhaps assigned TRBD1 or TRBD2 (5 bases each). CDR3 size: 14 residues. Germline CDR1 SEHNR, CDR2 FQNEAQ (reference sequence). V lost 5 bases and J lost 2, with 13 bases in between. Here the CDR3 reads CASSKGTETYEQYF. The CDR3 DNA follows: TGTGCCAGCAGCAAAGGGACGGAAACCTACGAGCAGTACTTC.

The chain combines TRBV12-5 with TRBJ1-1; no firm D call. This CDR3 is built from 12 residues. Germline lookup yields CDR1 LGHNT and CDR2 FRNRAP. V was shortened by 9 bases and J by 1 base, with 9 bases between the two germline ends. The CDR3 is CASRLSNTEAFF. The CDR3 region has the DNA TGTGCTAGCAGGCTCTCGAACACTGAAGCTTTCTTT.

This chain links TRBV7-9 with TRBJ2-7; weak D call: TRBD1 (6 bases). Germline assignment: CDR1 SEHNR and CDR2 FQNEAQ (reference sequence). The germline V and J ends were trimmed by 1 base and 0 bases, with 10 bases remaining between them. The CDR3 totals 15 residues. The CDR3 nucleotides are TGTGCCAGCAGCTTAGTAGGACAGAGCTCCTACGAGCAGTACTTC. This sequence encodes CASSLVGQSSYEQYF.